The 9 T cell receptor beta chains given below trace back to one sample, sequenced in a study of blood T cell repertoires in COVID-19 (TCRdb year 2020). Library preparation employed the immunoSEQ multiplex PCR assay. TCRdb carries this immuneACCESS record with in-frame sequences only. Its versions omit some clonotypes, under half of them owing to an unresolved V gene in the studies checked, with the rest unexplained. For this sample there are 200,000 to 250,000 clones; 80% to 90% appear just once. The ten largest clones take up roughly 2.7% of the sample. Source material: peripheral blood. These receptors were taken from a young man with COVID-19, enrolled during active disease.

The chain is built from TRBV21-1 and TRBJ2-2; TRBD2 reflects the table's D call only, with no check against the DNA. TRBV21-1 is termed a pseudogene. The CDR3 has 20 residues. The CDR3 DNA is TGTGCCAGCAGCAAAGAGGGGTCCCTAGCGGGGGGGCCCAGGGGAGGGGAGCTGTTTTTT. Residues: CASSKEGSLAGGPRGGELFF.

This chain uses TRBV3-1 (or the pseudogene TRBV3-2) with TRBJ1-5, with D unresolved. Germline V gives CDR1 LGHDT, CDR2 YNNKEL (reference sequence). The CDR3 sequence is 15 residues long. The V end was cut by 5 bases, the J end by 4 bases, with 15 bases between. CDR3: CASSYGRSFNQPQHF. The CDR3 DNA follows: TGTGCCAGCAGCTACGGGAGATCCTTTAATCAGCCCCAGCATTTT.

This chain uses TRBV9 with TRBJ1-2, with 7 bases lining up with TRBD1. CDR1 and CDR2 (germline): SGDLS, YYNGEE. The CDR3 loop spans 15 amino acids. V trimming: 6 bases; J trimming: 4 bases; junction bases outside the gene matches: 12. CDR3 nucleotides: TGTGCCAGCACCCAAGGACAGGCTCGCCCCTATGGCTACACCTTC. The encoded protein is CASTQGQARPYGYTF.

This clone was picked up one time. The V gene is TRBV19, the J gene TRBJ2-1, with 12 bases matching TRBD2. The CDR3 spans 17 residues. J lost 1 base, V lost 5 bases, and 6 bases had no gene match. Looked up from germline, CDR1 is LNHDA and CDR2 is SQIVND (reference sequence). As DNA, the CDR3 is TGTGCCAGTAGTCCGACTAGCGGGGGCTTTTCCTACAATGAGCAGTTCTTC. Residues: CASSPTSGGFSYNEQFF.

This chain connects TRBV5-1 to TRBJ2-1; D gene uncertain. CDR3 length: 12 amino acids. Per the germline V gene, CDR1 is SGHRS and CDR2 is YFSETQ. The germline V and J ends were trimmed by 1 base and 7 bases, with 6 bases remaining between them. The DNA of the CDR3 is TGCGCCAGCAGCTTGTTTGTAAATGAGCAGTTCTTC. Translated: CASSLFVNEQFF.

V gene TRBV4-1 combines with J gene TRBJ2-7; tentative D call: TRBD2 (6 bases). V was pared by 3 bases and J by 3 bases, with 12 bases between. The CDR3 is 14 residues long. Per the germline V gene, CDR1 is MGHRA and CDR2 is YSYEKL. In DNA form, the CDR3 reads TGCGCCAGCAGCCAGGGACTTCGTTACTACGAGCAGTACTTC. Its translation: CASSQGLRYYEQYF.

CDR3 loop: CASSYSGGSGEQYF. The CDR3 nucleotides read TGCGCCAGCAGCTACAGCGGGGGGAGTGGCGAGCAGTACTTC. The chain combines TRBV5-1 with TRBJ2-7, with 9 bases that match TRBD2. The germline CDR1 and CDR2 sequences are SGHRS and YFSETQ. V was pared by 3 bases and J by 6 bases, with 7 bases of the junction left unmatched. The CDR3 length is 14 residues. Together with reference TRBV5-1 and TRBJ2-7, the CDR3 gives the full variable domain: KAGVTQTPRYLIKTRGQQVTLSCSPISGHRSVSWYQQTPGQGLQFLFEYFSETQRNKGNFPGRFSGRQFSNSRSEMNVSTLELGDSALYLCASSYSGGSGEQYFGPGTRLTVT.

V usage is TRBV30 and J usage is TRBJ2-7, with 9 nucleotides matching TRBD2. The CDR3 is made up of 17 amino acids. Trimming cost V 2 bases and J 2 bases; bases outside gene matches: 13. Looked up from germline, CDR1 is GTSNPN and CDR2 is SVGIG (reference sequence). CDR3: CAWSSPPRLAVTYEQYF. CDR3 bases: TGTGCCTGGAGTAGCCCCCCAAGACTAGCGGTGACCTACGAGCAGTACTTC.

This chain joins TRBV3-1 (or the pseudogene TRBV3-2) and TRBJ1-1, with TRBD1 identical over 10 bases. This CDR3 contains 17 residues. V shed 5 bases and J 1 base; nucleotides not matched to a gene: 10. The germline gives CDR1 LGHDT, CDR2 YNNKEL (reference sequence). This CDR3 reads CASSSLDRGEGNTEAFF. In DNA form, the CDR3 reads TGTGCCAGCAGCTCACTGGACAGGGGGGAAGGGAACACTGAAGCTTTCTTT.